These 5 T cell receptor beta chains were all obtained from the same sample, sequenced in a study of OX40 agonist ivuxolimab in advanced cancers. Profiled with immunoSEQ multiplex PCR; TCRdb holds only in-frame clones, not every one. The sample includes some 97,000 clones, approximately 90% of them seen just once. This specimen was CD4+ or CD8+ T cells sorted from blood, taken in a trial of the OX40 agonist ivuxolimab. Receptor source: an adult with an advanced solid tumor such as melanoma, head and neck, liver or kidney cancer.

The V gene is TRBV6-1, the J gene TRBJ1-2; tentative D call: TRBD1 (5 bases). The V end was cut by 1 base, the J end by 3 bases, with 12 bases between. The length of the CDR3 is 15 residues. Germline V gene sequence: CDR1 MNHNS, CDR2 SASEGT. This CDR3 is CASSEGGSAYYGYTF. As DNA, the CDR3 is TGTGCCAGCAGTGAAGGGGGGAGTGCCTACTATGGCTACACCTTC.

The CDR3 reads CASSFRGHAYGYTF. The CDR3 nucleotides read TGTGCCAGCAGTTTCCGCGGACATGCCTATGGCTACACCTTC. The chain couples TRBV27 to TRBJ1-2; D is possibly TRBD1 (5 bases). CDR1 MNHEY and CDR2 SMNVEV come from the germline V gene (reference sequence). The length of the CDR3 is 14 residues. The V end lost 3 bases, the J end lost 4 bases, and 12 bases lay between the germline ends.

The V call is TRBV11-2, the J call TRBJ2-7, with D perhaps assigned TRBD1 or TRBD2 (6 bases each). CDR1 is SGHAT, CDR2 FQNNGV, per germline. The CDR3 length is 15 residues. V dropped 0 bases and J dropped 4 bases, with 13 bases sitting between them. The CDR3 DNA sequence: TGTGCCAGCAGCTTAGAGCCGGGGGCGCGGTACGAGCAGTACTTC. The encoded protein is CASSLEPGARYEQYF.

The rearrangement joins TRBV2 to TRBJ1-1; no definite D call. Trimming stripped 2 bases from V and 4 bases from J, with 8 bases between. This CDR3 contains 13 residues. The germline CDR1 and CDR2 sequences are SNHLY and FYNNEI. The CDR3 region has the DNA TGTGCCAGCAGTGAATGGGAGACCACTGAAGCTTTCTTT. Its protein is CASSEWETTEAFF.

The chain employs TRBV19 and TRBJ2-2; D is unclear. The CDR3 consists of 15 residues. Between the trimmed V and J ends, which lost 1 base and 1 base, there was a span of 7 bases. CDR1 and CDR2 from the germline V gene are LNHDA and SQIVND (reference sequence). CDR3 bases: TGTGCCAGTAGTATAGGTTCGGGGAACACCGGGGAGCTGTTTTTT. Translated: CASSIGSGNTGELFF. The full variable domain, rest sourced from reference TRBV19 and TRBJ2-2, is DGGITQSPKYLFRKEGQNVTLSCEQNLNHDAMYWYRQDPGQGLRLIYYSQIVNDFQKGDIAEGYSVSREKKESFPLTVTSAQKNPTAFYLCASSIGSGNTGELFFGEGSRLTVL.